This T cell receptor (beta chain) was documented in a study of graft-versus-host responses after intestinal transplantation. Overall study: The transplants performed in recipients were multivisceral, liver-intestinal, or isolated intestinal. Every recipient underwent anti-thymocyte globulin induction, then tacrolimus and steroids for roughly 3 years.

Assay: immunoSEQ multiplex PCR; the TCRdb copy retains only in-frame clones and omits some. The data show 130,000 to 150,000 clones, around nine tenths seen once. The CDR3 length is 12 residues. V dropped 7 bases and J dropped 8; count of bases not matched to a gene: 6. Germline lookup yields CDR1 SGHRS and CDR2 YFSETQ. A remark on this clone: Its antigen is not identified.

The TCR originated in a human donor who received an intestinal transplant. The chain has TRBV5-1 and TRBJ2-1; the match to TRBD1 covers 7 bases. The material sequenced was unstimulated CD4+ T cells sorted from spleen or lymph node cells, taken before intestinal transplant. The CDR3 region is CASGRQGYEQFF. The CDR3, as DNA: TGCGCCAGCGGGAGACAGGGCTATGAGCAGTTCTTC.